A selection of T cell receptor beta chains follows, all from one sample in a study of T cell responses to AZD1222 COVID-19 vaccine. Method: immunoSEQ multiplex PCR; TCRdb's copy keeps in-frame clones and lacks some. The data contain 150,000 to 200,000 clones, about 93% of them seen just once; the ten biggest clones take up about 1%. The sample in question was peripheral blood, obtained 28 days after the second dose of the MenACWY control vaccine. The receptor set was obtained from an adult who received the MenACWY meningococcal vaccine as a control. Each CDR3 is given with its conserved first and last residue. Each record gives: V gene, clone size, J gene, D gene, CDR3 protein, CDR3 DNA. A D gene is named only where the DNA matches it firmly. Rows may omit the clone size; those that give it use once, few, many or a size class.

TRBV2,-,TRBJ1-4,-,CATRPFLNEKLFF,TGTGCCACCCGGCCCTTCCTCAATGAAAAACTGTTTTTT
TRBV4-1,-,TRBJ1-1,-,CASSQDSFGSTEAFF,TGCGCCAGCAGCCAAGATTCGTTCGGCAGCACTGAAGCTTTCTTT
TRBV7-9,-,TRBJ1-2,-,CASSLDQGRVGFYTF,TGTGCCAGCAGCTTGGATCAGGGGAGGGTGGGCTTCTACACCTTC
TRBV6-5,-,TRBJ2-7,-,CASRKAGSDEQYF,TGTGCCAGCAGGAAAGCGGGTTCCGACGAGCAGTACTTC
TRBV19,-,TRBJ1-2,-,CASTPDRRMGYGYTF,TGTGCCAGTACCCCGGACAGACGGATGGGCTATGGCTACACCTTC
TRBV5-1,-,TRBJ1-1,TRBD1,CASSSGQGGTEAFF,TGCGCCAGCAGCAGTGGACAGGGTGGCACTGAAGCTTTCTTT
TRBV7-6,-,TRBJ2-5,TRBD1,CASSSWTGGAETQYF,TGTGCCAGCAGCTCTTGGACAGGGGGCGCAGAGACCCAGTACTTC
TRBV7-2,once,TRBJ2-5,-,CASTPRGGRETQYF,TGTGCCAGCACCCCGCGAGGGGGGAGGGAGACCCAGTACTTC
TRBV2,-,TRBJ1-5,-,CASSGGTAAQPQHF,TGTGCCAGCAGTGGAGGGACTGCCGCTCAGCCCCAGCATTTT
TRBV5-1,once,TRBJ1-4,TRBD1,CASSRTGGAGDEKLFF,TGCGCCAGCAGCCGGACAGGGGGCGCGGGGGATGAAAAACTGTTTTTT
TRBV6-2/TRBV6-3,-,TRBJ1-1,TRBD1,CASSNGQGKITAEAFF,TGTGCCAGCAGTAACGGACAGGGGAAGATTACAGCTGAAGCTTTCTTT
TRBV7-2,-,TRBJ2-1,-,CASSLALGWFF,TGTGCCAGCAGCTTAGCCTTGGGGTGGTTCTTC
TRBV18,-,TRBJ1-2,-,CASSPGWGLDGYTF,TGTGCCAGCTCACCAGGCTGGGGGTTGGATGGCTACACCTTC
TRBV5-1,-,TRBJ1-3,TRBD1,CASSPGQERNTIYF,TGCGCCAGCAGCCCTGGACAGGAACGAAACACCATATATTTT
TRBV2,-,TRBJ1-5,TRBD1,CASSPGQAGNQPQHF,TGTGCCAGCAGTCCTGGACAGGCGGGCAATCAGCCCCAGCATTTT
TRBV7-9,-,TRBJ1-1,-,CASSPENGVTTEAFF,TGTGCCAGCAGCCCCGAAAATGGGGTGACGACTGAAGCTTTCTTT
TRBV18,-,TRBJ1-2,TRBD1,CASSPGQPVGYTF,TGTGCCAGCTCACCGGGACAGCCCGTGGGCTACACCTTC
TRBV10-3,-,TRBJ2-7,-,CAISESGSSPPEQYF,TGTGCCATCAGTGAGTCTGGATCGTCGCCTCCGGAGCAGTACTTC